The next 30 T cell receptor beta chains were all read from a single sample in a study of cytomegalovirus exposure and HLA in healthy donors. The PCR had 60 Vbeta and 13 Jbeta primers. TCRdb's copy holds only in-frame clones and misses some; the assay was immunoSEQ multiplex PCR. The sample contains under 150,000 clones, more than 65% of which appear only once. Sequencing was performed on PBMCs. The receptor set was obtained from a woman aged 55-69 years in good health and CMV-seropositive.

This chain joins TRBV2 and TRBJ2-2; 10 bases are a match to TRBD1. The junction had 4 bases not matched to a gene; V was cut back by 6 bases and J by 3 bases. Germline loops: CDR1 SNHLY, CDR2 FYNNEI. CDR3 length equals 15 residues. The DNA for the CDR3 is TGTGCCAGCAGGGTTGGACAGGGGGACACCGGGGAGCTGTTTTTT. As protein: CASRVGQGDTGELFF.

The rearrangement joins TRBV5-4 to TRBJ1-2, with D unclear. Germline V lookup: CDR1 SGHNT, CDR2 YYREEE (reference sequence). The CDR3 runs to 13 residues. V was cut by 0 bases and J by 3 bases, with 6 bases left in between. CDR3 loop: CASSLGADYGYTF. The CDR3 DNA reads TGTGCCAGCAGCTTGGGCGCGGACTATGGCTACACCTTC.

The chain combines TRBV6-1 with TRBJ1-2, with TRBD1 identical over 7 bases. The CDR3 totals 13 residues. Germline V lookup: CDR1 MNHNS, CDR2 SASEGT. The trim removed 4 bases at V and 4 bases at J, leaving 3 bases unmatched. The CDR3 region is CASSGQGTYGYTF. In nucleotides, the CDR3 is TGTGCCAGCAGTGGACAGGGAACCTATGGCTACACCTTC.

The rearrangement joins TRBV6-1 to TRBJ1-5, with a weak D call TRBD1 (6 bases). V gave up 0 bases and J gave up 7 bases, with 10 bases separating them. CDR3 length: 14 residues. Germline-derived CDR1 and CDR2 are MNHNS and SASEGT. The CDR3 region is CASSEAGGAQPQHF. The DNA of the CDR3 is TGTGCCAGCAGTGAAGCAGGGGGAGCCCAGCCCCAGCATTTT.

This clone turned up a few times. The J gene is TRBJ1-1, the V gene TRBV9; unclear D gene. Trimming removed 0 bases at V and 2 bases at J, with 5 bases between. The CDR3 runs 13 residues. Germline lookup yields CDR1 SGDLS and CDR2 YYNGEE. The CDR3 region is CASSVVSNTEAFF. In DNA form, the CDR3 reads TGTGCCAGCAGCGTAGTTAGCAACACTGAAGCTTTCTTT.

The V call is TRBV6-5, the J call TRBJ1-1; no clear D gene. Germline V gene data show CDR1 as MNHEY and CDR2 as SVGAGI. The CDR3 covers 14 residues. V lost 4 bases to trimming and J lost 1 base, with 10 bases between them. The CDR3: CASSFQGRNTEAFF. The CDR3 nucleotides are TGTGCCAGCAGTTTTCAAGGGAGGAACACTGAAGCTTTCTTT.

The CDR3 protein is CASSSRTGANTEAFF. The CDR3 coding sequence is TGTGCCAGCAGCTCCCGGACAGGGGCTAACACTGAAGCTTTCTTT. The rearrangement uses TRBV13 and TRBJ1-1; 9 nucleotides align to TRBD1. The V gene end was trimmed by 4 bases and the J gene end by 2 bases; junction bases not matched to a gene: 5. The CDR3 loop spans 15 amino acids. Germline CDR1 PRHDT, CDR2 FYEKMQ (reference sequence).

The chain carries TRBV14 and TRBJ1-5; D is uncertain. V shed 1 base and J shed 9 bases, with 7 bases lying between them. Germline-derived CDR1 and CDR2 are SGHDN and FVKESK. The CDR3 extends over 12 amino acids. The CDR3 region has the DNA TGTGCCAGCAGCCAAGCTGGAGGGCCCCAGCATTTT. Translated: CASSQAGGPQHF. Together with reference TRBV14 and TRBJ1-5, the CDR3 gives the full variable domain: EAGVTQFPSHSVIEKGQTVTLRCDPISGHDNLYWYRRVMGKEIKFLLHFVKESKQDESGMPNNRFLAERTGGTYSTLKVQPAELEDSGVYFCASSQAGGPQHFGDGTRLSIL.

CDR3 DNA sequence: TGTGCCAGCAGCGTAGGTGGCCCTAGCTCCTACAATGAGCAGTTCTTC. Its protein is CASSVGGPSSYNEQFF. J is TRBJ2-1 and V is TRBV9, with no clear D. The germline V and J ends were trimmed by 0 bases and 0 bases, with 10 bases remaining between them. Germline CDR1 SGDLS, CDR2 YYNGEE. The CDR3 sequence is 16 residues long.

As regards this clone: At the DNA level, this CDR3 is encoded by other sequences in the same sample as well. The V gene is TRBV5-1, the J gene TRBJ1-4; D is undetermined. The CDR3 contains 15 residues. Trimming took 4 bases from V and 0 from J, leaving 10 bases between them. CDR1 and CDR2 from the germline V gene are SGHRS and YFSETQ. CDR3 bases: TGCGCCAGCAGCCCGGGATCCGCAACTAATGAAAAACTGTTTTTT. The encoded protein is CASSPGSATNEKLFF.

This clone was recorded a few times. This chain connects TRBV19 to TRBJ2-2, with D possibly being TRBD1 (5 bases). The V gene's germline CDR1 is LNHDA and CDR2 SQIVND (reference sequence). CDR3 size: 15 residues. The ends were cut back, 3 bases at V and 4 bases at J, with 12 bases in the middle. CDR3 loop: CASSIPAGITGELFF. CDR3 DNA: TGTGCCAGTAGTATCCCCGCAGGGATCACCGGGGAGCTGTTTTTT.

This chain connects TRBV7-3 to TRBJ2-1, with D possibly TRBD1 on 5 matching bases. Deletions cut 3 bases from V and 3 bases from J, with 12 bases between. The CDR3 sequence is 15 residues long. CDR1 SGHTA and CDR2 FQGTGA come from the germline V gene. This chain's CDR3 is CASSFSWQGYNEQFF. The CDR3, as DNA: TGTGCCAGCAGCTTCTCCTGGCAGGGCTACAATGAGCAGTTCTTC.

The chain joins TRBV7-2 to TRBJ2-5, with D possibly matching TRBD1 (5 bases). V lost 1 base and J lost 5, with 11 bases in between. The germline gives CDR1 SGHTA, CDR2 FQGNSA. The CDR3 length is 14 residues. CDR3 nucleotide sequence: TGTGCCAGCAGCTTAGAACAGGCGCGGGAGACCCAGTACTTC. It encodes CASSLEQARETQYF.

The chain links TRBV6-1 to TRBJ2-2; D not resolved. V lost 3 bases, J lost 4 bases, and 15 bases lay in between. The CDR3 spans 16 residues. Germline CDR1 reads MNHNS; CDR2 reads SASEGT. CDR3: CASSEYWQPGTGELFF. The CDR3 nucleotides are TGTGCCAGCAGTGAGTACTGGCAGCCGGGCACCGGGGAGCTGTTTTTT.

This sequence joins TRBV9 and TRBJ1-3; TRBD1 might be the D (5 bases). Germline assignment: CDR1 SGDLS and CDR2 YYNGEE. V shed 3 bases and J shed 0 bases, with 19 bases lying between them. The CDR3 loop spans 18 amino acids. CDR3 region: CASSAYIQGGSSGNTIYF. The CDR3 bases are TGTGCCAGCAGCGCGTATATCCAGGGAGGGAGCTCTGGAAACACCATATATTTT.

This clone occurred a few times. CDR3 sequence: CSVGGGGNTEAFF. CDR3 nucleotides: TGCAGCGTGGGGGGCGGGGGGAACACTGAAGCTTTCTTT. V is TRBV29-1 and J is TRBJ1-1; perhaps TRBD1 as D (6 bases). The CDR3 contains 13 residues. V shed 6 bases and J shed 1 base, with 12 bases lying between them. The germline V gene has CDR1 SQVTM and CDR2 ANQGSEA.

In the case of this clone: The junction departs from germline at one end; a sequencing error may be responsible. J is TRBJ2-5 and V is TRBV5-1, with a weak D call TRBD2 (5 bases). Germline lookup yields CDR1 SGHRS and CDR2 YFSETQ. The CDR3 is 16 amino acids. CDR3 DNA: TGCGCCAGCAGCTTGGTGGCTAGCCTAAATGAAGACACCCAGTACTTC. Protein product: CASSLVASLNEDTQYF.

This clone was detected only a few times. For the CDR3, the DNA is TGTGCCAGCAGCTGGACGACAGGGGAGCAAGAGACCCAGTACTTC. Translation: CASSWTTGEQETQYF. The V call is TRBV5-4, the J call TRBJ2-5, with TRBD1 matching over 8 bases. CDR1 and CDR2 from the germline V gene are SGHNT and YYREEE (reference sequence). J was trimmed by 2 bases and V by 3 bases; bases with no gene match: 6. CDR3 size: 15 residues.

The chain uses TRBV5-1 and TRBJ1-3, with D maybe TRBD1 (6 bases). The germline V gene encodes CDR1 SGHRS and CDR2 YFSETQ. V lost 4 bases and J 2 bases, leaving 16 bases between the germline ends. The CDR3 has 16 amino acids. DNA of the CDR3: TGCGCCAGCAGCCCCACCGGACAGCAGACTGGAAACACCATATATTTT. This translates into CASSPTGQQTGNTIYF.

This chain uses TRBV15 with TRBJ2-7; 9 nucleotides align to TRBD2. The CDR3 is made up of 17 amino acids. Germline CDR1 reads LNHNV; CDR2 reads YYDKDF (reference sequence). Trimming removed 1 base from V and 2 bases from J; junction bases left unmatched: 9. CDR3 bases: TGTGCCACCAGCAGAGCCCTGGGGACTAGCAGACCCTACGAGCAGTACTTC. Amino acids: CATSRALGTSRPYEQYF. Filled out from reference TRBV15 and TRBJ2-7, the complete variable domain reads DAMVIQNPRYQVTQFGKPVTLSCSQTLNHNVMYWYQQKSSQAPKLLFHYYDKDFNNEADTPDNFQSRRPNTSFCFLDIRSPGLGDTAMYLCATSRALGTSRPYEQYFGPGTRLTVT.

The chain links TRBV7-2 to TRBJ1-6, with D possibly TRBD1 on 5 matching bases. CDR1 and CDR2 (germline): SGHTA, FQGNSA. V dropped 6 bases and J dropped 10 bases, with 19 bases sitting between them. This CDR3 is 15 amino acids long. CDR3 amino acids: CASSSLRGRRSPLHF. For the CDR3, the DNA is TGTGCCAGCAGTTCGCTCCGGGGGAGGCGATCACCCCTCCACTTT. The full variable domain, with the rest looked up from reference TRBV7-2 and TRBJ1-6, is GAGVSQSPSNKVTEKGKDVELRCDPISGHTALYWYRQSLGQGLEFLIYFQGNSAPDKSGLPSDRFSAERTGGSVSTLTIQRTQQEDSAVYLCASSSLRGRRSPLHFGNGTRLTVT.

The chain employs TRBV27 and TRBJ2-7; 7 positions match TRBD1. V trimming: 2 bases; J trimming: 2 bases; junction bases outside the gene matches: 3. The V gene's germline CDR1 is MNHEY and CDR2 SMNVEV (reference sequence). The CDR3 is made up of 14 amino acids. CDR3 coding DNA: TGTGCCAGCAGTTTAAGGCAGGGGGCCTACGAGCAGTACTTC. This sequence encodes CASSLRQGAYEQYF.

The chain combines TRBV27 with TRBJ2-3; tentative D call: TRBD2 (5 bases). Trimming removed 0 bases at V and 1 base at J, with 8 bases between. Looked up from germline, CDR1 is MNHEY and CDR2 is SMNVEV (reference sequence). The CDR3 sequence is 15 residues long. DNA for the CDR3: TGTGCCAGCAGTTTATCGTACGGGGGCACAGATACGCAGTATTTT. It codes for CASSLSYGGTDTQYF.

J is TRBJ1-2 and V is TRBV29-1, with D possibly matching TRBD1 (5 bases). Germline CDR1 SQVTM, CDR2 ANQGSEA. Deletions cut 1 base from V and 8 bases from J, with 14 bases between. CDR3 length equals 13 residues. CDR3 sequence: CSVEAPTEEGYTF. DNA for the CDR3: TGCAGCGTTGAAGCCCCGACAGAAGAAGGCTACACCTTC.

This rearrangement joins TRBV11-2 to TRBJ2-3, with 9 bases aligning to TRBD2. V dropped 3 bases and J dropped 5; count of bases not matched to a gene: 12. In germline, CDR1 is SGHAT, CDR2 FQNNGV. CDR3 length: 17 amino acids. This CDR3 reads CASSFWPEGGGEDTQYF. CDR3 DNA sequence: TGTGCCAGCAGCTTTTGGCCTGAGGGCGGGGGGGAAGATACGCAGTATTTT.

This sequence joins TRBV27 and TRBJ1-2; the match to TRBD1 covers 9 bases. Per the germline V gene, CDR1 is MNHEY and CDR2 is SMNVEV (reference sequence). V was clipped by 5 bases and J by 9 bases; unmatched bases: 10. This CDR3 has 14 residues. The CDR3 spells CASSPNRDRVSYTF. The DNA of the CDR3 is TGTGCCAGCAGTCCTAACCGGGACAGGGTTAGCTACACCTTC.

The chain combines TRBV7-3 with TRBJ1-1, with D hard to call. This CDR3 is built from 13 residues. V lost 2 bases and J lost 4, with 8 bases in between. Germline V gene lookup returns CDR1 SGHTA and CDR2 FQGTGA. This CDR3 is CASSLLVPTEAFF. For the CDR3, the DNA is TGTGCCAGCAGCTTACTCGTCCCCACTGAAGCTTTCTTT.

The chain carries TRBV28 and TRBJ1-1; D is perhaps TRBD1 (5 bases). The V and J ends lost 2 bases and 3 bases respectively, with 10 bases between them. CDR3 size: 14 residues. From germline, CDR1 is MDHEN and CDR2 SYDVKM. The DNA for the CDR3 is TGTGCCAGCAGTTTAAAGCAGGGTGACACTGAAGCTTTCTTT. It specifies CASSLKQGDTEAFF.

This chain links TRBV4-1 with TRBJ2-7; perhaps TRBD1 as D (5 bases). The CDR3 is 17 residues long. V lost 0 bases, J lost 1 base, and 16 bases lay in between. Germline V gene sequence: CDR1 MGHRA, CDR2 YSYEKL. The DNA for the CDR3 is TGCGCCAGCAGCCAAGATGGTCCGAGACAGTTATCCTACGAGCAGTACTTC. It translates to CASSQDGPRQLSYEQYF.

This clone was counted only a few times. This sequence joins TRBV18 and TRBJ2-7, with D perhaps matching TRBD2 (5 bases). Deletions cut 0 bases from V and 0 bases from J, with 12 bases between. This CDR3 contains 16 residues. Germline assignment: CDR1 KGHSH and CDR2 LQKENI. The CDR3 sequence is CASSPPASLSSYEQYF. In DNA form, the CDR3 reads TGTGCCAGCTCACCACCGGCTAGCCTTAGCTCCTACGAGCAGTACTTC.